The 11 T cell receptor beta chains reported below all come from one sample, sequenced in a study of blood T cell repertoires in COVID-19. Using immunoSEQ multiplex PCR, the repertoire was profiled, and TCRdb retains in-frame clones only, with some absent. The repertoire holds about 60,000 clones, with roughly 74% as singletons. Sequenced input: peripheral blood. The source is a human donor in a cohort sampled during active COVID-19.

V and J are TRBV5-4 and TRBJ1-2; 7 nucleotides line up with TRBD1. The CDR3 spans 12 residues. After removal of 4 bases from V and 8 bases from J, the junction contained 5 bases not matched to a gene. The germline gives CDR1 SGHNT, CDR2 YYREEE (reference sequence). For the CDR3, the DNA is TGTGCCAGCAGCGCTGACAGGGAAGGCTACACCTTC. Protein sequence: CASSADREGYTF. Looking up the rest from reference TRBV5-4 and TRBJ1-2 gives the full variable domain: ETGVTQSPTHLIKTRGQQVTLRCSSQSGHNTVSWYQQALGQGPQFIFQYYREEENGRGNFPPRFSGLQFPNYSSELNVNALELDDSALYLCASSADREGYTFGSGTRLTVV.

V usage is TRBV30 and J usage is TRBJ2-3, with a tentative D call TRBD2 (5 bases). In germline, CDR1 is GTSNPN, CDR2 SVGIG (reference sequence). V was trimmed by 0 bases and J by 5 bases, leaving 9 bases between them. The CDR3 is 13 residues long. The CDR3 coding sequence is TGTGCCTGGAGTGTACGGGGTGGAGATACGCAGTATTTT. It specifies CAWSVRGGDTQYF.

The chain joins TRBV5-1 to TRBJ2-1; D is perhaps TRBD1 (6 bases). From germline, CDR1 is SGHRS and CDR2 YFSETQ. Trimming took 4 bases from V and 8 from J, leaving 19 bases between them. This CDR3 has 15 residues. In DNA, the CDR3 is TGCGCCAGCAGCCCGGACAGACCCATCTCGGATGAGCAGTTCTTC. Translated, it gives CASSPDRPISDEQFF.

This clone has just one count. The chain uses TRBV10-3 and TRBJ1-1; D call uncertain. The V gene's germline CDR1 is ENHRY and CDR2 SYGVKD. CDR3 length: 15 amino acids. V dropped 0 bases and J dropped 4 bases, with 12 bases sitting between them. The CDR3 loop is CAISESEGPATEAFF. CDR3 nucleotide sequence: TGTGCCATCAGTGAGTCTGAGGGCCCAGCCACTGAAGCTTTCTTT.

The V and J genes are TRBV5-1 and TRBJ1-2; 10 bases are shared with TRBD1. V was clipped by 4 bases and J by 3 bases; unmatched bases: 3. CDR3 length: 14 amino acids. Germline assignment: CDR1 SGHRS and CDR2 YFSETQ. CDR3 nucleotide sequence: TGCGCCAGCAGCAGGGACAGGGGATACTATGGCTACACCTTC. Protein: CASSRDRGYYGYTF.

J is TRBJ2-3 and V is TRBV11-2; unclear D gene. The CDR3 extends over 15 amino acids. Trimming took off 1 base at V and 1 base at J, with 9 bases between the two ends. From germline, CDR1 is SGHAT and CDR2 FQNNGV. The CDR3 DNA sequence: TGTGCCAGCAGCTTAGGGGCCGCCCGCACAGATACGCAGTATTTT. This encodes CASSLGAARTDTQYF. Full variable domain (remainder filled in from reference TRBV11-2 and TRBJ2-3): EAGVAQSPRYKIIEKRQSVAFWCNPISGHATLYWYQQILGQGPKLLIQFQNNGVVDDSQLPKDRFSAERLKGVDSTLKIQPAKLEDSAVYLCASSLGAARTDTQYFGPGTRLTVL.

This clone was seen a handful of times. The V call is TRBV2, the J call TRBJ2-7; TRBD2 matches at 11 bases. The CDR3 consists of 16 residues. V lost 5 bases and J lost 4; bases outside the gene matches: 10. The germline V gene has CDR1 SNHLY and CDR2 FYNNEI. The DNA of the CDR3 is TGTGCCAGCAGTTTATCTACCCTAGCGGGAGGTTACGAGCAGTACTTC. Translating it yields CASSLSTLAGGYEQYF.

The chain joins TRBV9 to TRBJ2-2; TRBD2 agrees at 7 bases. V lost 4 bases, J lost 7 bases, and 7 bases stayed unmatched. From germline, CDR1 is SGDLS and CDR2 YYNGEE. This CDR3 is built from 14 residues. CDR3 amino acids: CASSSAPGGGELFF. CDR3 nucleotides: TGTGCCAGCAGCTCAGCACCGGGAGGCGGGGAGCTGTTTTTT.

In its sample, this clone was seen a few times. The CDR3 loop is CASSKNRATEAFF. CDR3 DNA sequence: TGTGCCAGCAGTAAGAACAGGGCCACTGAAGCTTTCTTT. The V and J genes are TRBV6-5 and TRBJ1-1; D possibly corresponds to TRBD1 (6 bases). The V end was cut by 5 bases, the J end by 4 bases, with 11 bases between. In germline, CDR1 is MNHEY, CDR2 SVGAGI. The CDR3 consists of 13 residues.

This clone was seen a single time. The chain combines TRBV28 with TRBJ1-4; 9 bases are a match to TRBD1. The CDR3 length is 15 residues. Germline V gives CDR1 MDHEN, CDR2 SYDVKM. The trim removed 2 bases at V and 7 bases at J, leaving 5 bases unmatched. Written as DNA, the CDR3 is TGTGCCAGCAGTTTAGGGGGACAGGGAGGTGAAAAACTGTTTTTT. The encoded protein is CASSLGGQGGEKLFF.

This sequence joins TRBV7-6 and TRBJ1-5; 11 bases match TRBD1. Germline CDR1 reads SGHVS; CDR2 reads FNYEAQ. J gave up 4 bases and V 1 base, and 0 bases lay outside the gene matches. The CDR3 extends over 15 amino acids. CDR3 sequence (DNA): TGTGCCAGCAGCTTAGGGGACAGGGGGAATCAGCCCCAGCATTTT. Translated: CASSLGDRGNQPQHF.